This TCR beta chain was sequenced for a study of cytomegalovirus exposure and HLA in healthy donors. On the study more broadly: According to later analysis, the same platform produced the 120 validation and about 630 first-cohort repertoires. Regarding the study as a whole: The TCR clusters that emerged in the first cohort tended, a later analysis found, to co-occur in the 120 or so validation repertoires.

Germline trimming cut 2 bases from V and 6 bases from J; bases unmatched to any gene: 14. Germline values: CDR1 SEHNR, CDR2 FQNEAQ (reference sequence). The CDR3 sequence is 18 residues long. Here immunoSEQ multiplex PCR was the method, and the copy in TCRdb shows in-frame clones only, minus some. The sample shows a few hundred thousand clones, approximately 88% of them seen only once. Note on this clone: Antigen unknown.

The donors belonged to the roughly 110-subject validation cohort, separate from the approximately 670-subject first cohort. This chain links TRBV7-9 with TRBJ2-2, with TRBD2 matching 8 bases. This sequence was found in a woman in her 30s in good health and CMV-seropositive. The sample was PBMCs. This CDR3 is CASSLFPGLVTSAGELFF. The CDR3 nucleotides are TGTGCCAGCAGCTTATTCCCGGGACTAGTGACTTCTGCCGGGGAGCTGTTTTTT.